Shown below are 12 T cell receptor beta chains from a single sample sequenced in a study of cytomegalovirus exposure and HLA in healthy donors. Libraries were prepared by immunoSEQ multiplex PCR; TCRdb keeps only in-frame clonotypes and omits some of them. Counted here are about 160,000 clones, more than 70% occurring once; the ten biggest clones make up 2.5% to 3%. The sequenced material came from PBMCs. The receptor source for this set is a man aged 18 to 30 in good health and CMV-seronegative.

The V and J genes are TRBV5-6 and TRBJ2-1; D remains unclear. This CDR3 region has 15 residues. The germline CDR1 and CDR2 sequences are SGHDT and YYEEEE. V lost 4 bases to trimming and J lost 0 bases, with 11 bases between them. CDR3 loop: CASSHSLSSYNEQFF. The DNA for the CDR3 is TGTGCCAGCAGCCATTCCTTGAGCTCCTACAATGAGCAGTTCTTC.

A single count supports this clone. The genes are TRBV4-1 and TRBJ1-4; TRBD1 might be the D (6 bases). Trimming removed 2 bases at V and 7 bases at J, with 17 bases between. Looked up from germline, CDR1 is MGHRA and CDR2 is YSYEKL. This CDR3 comprises 16 residues. The CDR3 sequence is CASSQFGGGLGEKLFF. The CDR3, as DNA: TGCGCCAGCAGCCAATTCGGCGGGGGCTTGGGTGAAAAACTGTTTTTT.

This clone was seen just once. The chain employs TRBV6-5 and TRBJ2-7, with D unclear. Trimming removed 2 bases at V and 5 bases at J, with 13 bases between. Per the germline V gene, CDR1 is MNHEY and CDR2 is SVGAGI. CDR3 length: 14 residues. CDR3 sequence (DNA): TGTGCCAGCAGTTACGTCACAACCCGTAACGAGCAGTACTTC. It is translated as CASSYVTTRNEQYF.

This chain uses TRBV4-1 with TRBJ1-5; TRBD1 matches at 8 bases. The ends lost 3 bases at V and 4 bases at J; junction bases unmatched: 5. CDR1 MGHRA and CDR2 YSYEKL come from the germline V gene. CDR3 length: 15 amino acids. The CDR3 sequence is CASSQADRENQPQHF. The CDR3 DNA sequence: TGCGCCAGCAGCCAGGCGGACAGGGAGAATCAGCCCCAGCATTTT.

This clone was found a few times. The chain recombines TRBV4-2 with TRBJ1-5; D ambiguous. Trimming pared 4 bases from V and 0 bases from J, leaving 7 bases between. Germline CDR1 LGHNA, CDR2 YNFKEQ. The CDR3 contains 14 residues. The CDR3 reads CASSPQYSNQPQHF. CDR3 coding DNA: TGTGCCAGCAGCCCGCAGTATAGCAATCAGCCCCAGCATTTT.

The chain couples TRBV2 to TRBJ2-4; D is perhaps TRBD1 (5 bases). The CDR3 covers 16 residues. The germline V and J ends were trimmed by 1 base and 0 bases, with 10 bases remaining between them. CDR1 and CDR2 (germline): SNHLY, FYNNEI. CDR3 coding DNA: TGTGCCAGCAGTGAAGGTGACAGTCTAGCCAAAAACATTCAGTACTTC. It codes for CASSEGDSLAKNIQYF.

J is TRBJ1-1 and V is TRBV5-1; possibly TRBD1 for D (5 bases). Trimming removed 0 bases at V and 6 bases at J, with 15 bases between. The CDR3 runs 15 residues. Germline-derived CDR1 and CDR2 are SGHRS and YFSETQ. The CDR3 nucleotides are TGCGCCAGCAGCTTGGTTACTAGCGGGGACGCTGAAGCTTTCTTT. Protein sequence: CASSLVTSGDAEAFF.

The chain employs TRBV28 and TRBJ2-7; 9 nucleotides line up with TRBD2. The germline V gene encodes CDR1 MDHEN and CDR2 SYDVKM. The CDR3 extends over 17 amino acids. The V segment lost 5 bases and the J segment 2 bases; nucleotides outside the gene matches: 13. The CDR3 coding sequence is TGTGCCAGCAGTCCCCACGCAGCTAGCGGGGAAGCCTACGAGCAGTACGTC. Amino acid sequence: CASSPHAASGEAYEQYV.

V usage is TRBV4-1 and J usage is TRBJ2-3; D remains unclear. CDR3 size: 13 residues. The germline CDR1 and CDR2 sequences are MGHRA and YSYEKL. Deletions cut 5 bases from V and 1 base from J, with 7 bases between. CDR3 in DNA: TGCGCCAGCAGCACCCTAGGCACAGATACGCAGTATTTT. This gives the protein CASSTLGTDTQYF.

The rearrangement joins TRBV10-3 to TRBJ2-3; TRBD1 agrees at 8 bases. V gave up 5 bases and J gave up 2 bases; unmatched junction bases: 9. Germline-derived CDR1 and CDR2 are ENHRY and SYGVKD. The CDR3 spans 16 residues. The CDR3 spells CAISSGQGRNTDTQYF. For the CDR3, the DNA is TGTGCCATCAGTAGCGGACAGGGAAGAAACACAGATACGCAGTATTTT.

This clone was detected once. The chain carries TRBV10-1 and TRBJ1-1, with D perhaps TRBD1 (6 bases). V was clipped by 6 bases and J by 1 base, with 12 bases between them. The CDR3 is 14 amino acids. Germline CDR1 WNHNN, CDR2 SYGVQD (reference sequence). The CDR3 bases are TGCGCCAGCAGACAGGGTCGGAGGAACACTGAAGCTTTCTTT. Protein sequence: CASRQGRRNTEAFF.

The chain employs TRBV6-5 and TRBJ2-3, with D perhaps matching TRBD1 (6 bases). Trimming took 6 bases from V and 2 from J, leaving 9 bases between them. The CDR3 runs 13 residues. Germline V gene lookup returns CDR1 MNHEY and CDR2 SVGAGI. CDR3 bases: TGTGCCAGCAGCCAGGGGTTCACAGATACGCAGTATTTT. It encodes CASSQGFTDTQYF.